The 20 T cell receptor beta chains presented below share a single source sample, sequenced in a study of identical twins. TCRdb recomputed calls from the 5' RACE reads with MiXCR, one row per CDR3 protein. This sample has some 710,000 distinct CDR3 sequences, with 5.5% to 6.5% found just once. The sample taken for sequencing was naive T cells sorted from blood. All receptors derive from a man younger than 35 in good health.

This clonotype has at least ten counts. V usage is TRBV4-2 and J usage is TRBJ1-2, with D perhaps matching TRBD1 (5 bases). The CDR3 is made up of 14 amino acids. The germline V gene has CDR1 LGHNA and CDR2 YNFKEQ. V lost 0 bases, J lost 6 bases, and 11 bases lay in between. In DNA, the CDR3 is TGTGCCAGCAGCCAAGAAAAGGGGAGGAATGGCTACACCTTC. This codes for CASSQEKGRNGYTF.

This clonotype was counted ten times or more. The CDR3 DNA sequence: TGCGCCAGCAGCCAAGTAACAGTCAATACGCAGTATTTT. This codes for CASSQVTVNTQYF. The chain recombines TRBV4-1 with TRBJ2-3, with unresolved D. In germline, CDR1 is MGHRA, CDR2 YSYEKL. Trimming left V 1 base short and J 7 bases short, with 9 bases between. This CDR3 spans 13 amino acids.

The J gene is TRBJ2-1, the V gene TRBV7-9; D might be TRBD2 (5 bases). The germline V and J ends were trimmed by 5 bases and 1 base, with 12 bases remaining between them. Per the germline V gene, CDR1 is SEHNR and CDR2 is FQNEAQ (reference sequence). The CDR3 is 15 amino acids. The CDR3 bases are TGTGCCAGCAGCCACCTAGCCCGATCCTACAATGAGCAGTTCTTC. Protein product: CASSHLARSYNEQFF.

The genes are TRBV7-9 and TRBJ2-2; TRBD2 matches at 9 bases. Trimming at V came to 4 bases and at J to 2 bases, leaving 5 bases not matched to a gene. Germline lookup yields CDR1 SEHNR and CDR2 FQNEAQ (reference sequence). The CDR3 contains 16 residues. CDR3 amino acids: CASSSSSGSNTGELFF. CDR3 bases: TGTGCCAGCAGCTCAAGTAGCGGGAGCAACACCGGGGAGCTGTTTTTT.

This clonotype was seen many times. In nucleotides, the CDR3 is TGCAGTGCTAGGGCAGGGGGAGCTGGGGCCAACGTCCTGACTTTC. This sequence encodes CSARAGGAGANVLTF. This sequence joins TRBV20-1 and TRBJ2-6; 7 bases are a match to TRBD1. Germline V gene data show CDR1 as DFQATT and CDR2 as SNEGSKA (reference sequence). Trimming took 3 bases from V and 2 from J; bases not matched to a gene: 4. CDR3 length: 15 residues.

A few counts support this clonotype. This chain uses TRBV6-1 with TRBJ2-7, with 10 positions matching TRBD2. This CDR3 is 16 amino acids long. With V trimmed by 11 bases and J by 5 bases, 18 bases remained unmatched. CDR1 and CDR2 from the germline V gene are MNHNS and SASEGT. CDR3 amino acids: CAHNRPSGSISHEQYF. CDR3 in DNA: TGTGCCCACAATAGGCCTAGCGGGAGTATTAGCCACGAGCAGTACTTC.

This chain links TRBV7-8 with TRBJ2-2; 9 bases fit TRBD1. V lost 4 bases to trimming and J lost 5 bases; unmatched junction nucleotides: 8. Germline loops: CDR1 SGHVS, CDR2 FQNEAQ. The CDR3 contains 16 residues. The CDR3 is CASSSLDRGSTGELFF. CDR3 in DNA: TGTGCCAGCAGCTCACTCGACAGGGGGTCTACCGGGGAGCTGTTTTTT. The complete variable domain, with remaining parts taken from reference TRBV7-8 and TRBJ2-2, reads GAGVSQSPRYKVAKRGQDVALRCDPISGHVSLFWYQQALGQGPEFLTYFQNEAQLDKSGLPSDRFFAERPEGSVSTLKIQRTQQEDSAVYLCASSSLDRGSTGELFFGEGSRLTVL.

V is TRBV2 and J is TRBJ1-5; D is undetermined. V lost 4 bases, J lost 6 bases, and 7 bases lay in between. This CDR3 is built from 12 residues. The germline CDR1 and CDR2 sequences are SNHLY and FYNNEI. This chain's CDR3 is CASSGVGQPQHF. The CDR3 coding sequence is TGTGCCAGCAGTGGAGTTGGTCAGCCCCAGCATTTT.

This clonotype has just a few counts. The chain combines TRBV4-1 with TRBJ1-1; D call uncertain. CDR1 is MGHRA and CDR2 is YSYEKL in the germline V gene. With 0 bases removed from V and 8 bases from J, the gap between germline ends came to 4 bases. CDR3 length: 11 residues. The CDR3 spells CASSQDLEAFF. In DNA, the CDR3 is TGCGCCAGCAGCCAAGATCTGGAAGCTTTCTTT.

This clonotype was observed many times. This sequence joins TRBV7-2 and TRBJ1-4; D remains ambiguous. The V end lost 1 base, the J end lost 8 bases, and 11 bases lay between the germline ends. CDR1 and CDR2 from the germline V gene are SGHTA and FQGNSA. The CDR3 is 14 amino acids. The CDR3 region is CASSLVGRGEKLFF. CDR3 bases: TGTGCCAGCAGCTTAGTTGGCAGAGGGGAAAAACTGTTTTTT.

This clonotype appeared many times. The chain employs TRBV30 and TRBJ2-3, with unresolved D. V lost 4 bases and J 2 bases, leaving 16 bases between the germline ends. Germline CDR1 and CDR2: GTSNPN and SVGIG (reference sequence). The CDR3 is made up of 15 amino acids. The CDR3 DNA sequence: TGTGCCTGGATACACCCGTGGCAGAACACAGATACGCAGTATTTT. Amino acid sequence: CAWIHPWQNTDTQYF. The full variable domain, in which reference TRBV30 and TRBJ2-3 provide the parts outside the CDR3, is SQTIHQWPATLVQPVGSPLSLECTVEGTSNPNLYWYRQAAGRGLQLLFYSVGIGQISSEVPQNLSASRPQDRQFILSSKKLLLSDSGFYLCAWIHPWQNTDTQYFGPGTRLTVL.

This clonotype was observed many times. The rearrangement uses TRBV24-1 and TRBJ2-5; D is unresolved. V was clipped by 3 bases and J by 4 bases, with 14 bases between them. The CDR3 contains 15 residues. Germline loops: CDR1 KGHDR, CDR2 SFDVKD. CDR3 region: CATSDRLGSGETQYF. The CDR3 DNA reads TGTGCCACCAGTGATCGTTTAGGTTCGGGAGAGACCCAGTACTTC.

This clonotype was seen many times. The chain employs TRBV27 and TRBJ1-2, with D perhaps TRBD1 (6 bases). This CDR3 region has 14 residues. Germline V gene data show CDR1 as MNHEY and CDR2 as SMNVEV (reference sequence). The V gene lost 5 bases and the J gene lost 3 bases, with 13 bases spanning the gap. CDR3 loop: CASSPGRTDYGYTF. Written as DNA, the CDR3 is TGTGCCAGCAGTCCCGGTCGGACAGACTATGGCTACACCTTC.

This clonotype was detected many times. The chain joins TRBV5-1 to TRBJ2-7; D ambiguous. V lost 4 bases and J lost 0, with 11 bases in between. CDR3 length: 14 residues. The germline CDR1 and CDR2 sequences are SGHRS and YFSETQ. The CDR3 coding sequence is TGCGCCAGCAGCAAGGGCGTGAGCTCCTACGAGCAGTACTTC. It is translated as CASSKGVSSYEQYF.

Only a few counts were recorded for this clonotype. The V gene is TRBV28, the J gene TRBJ2-7, with 7 bases that match TRBD2. Trimming at V came to 4 bases and at J to 2 bases, leaving 5 bases not matched to a gene. This CDR3 spans 14 amino acids. Germline V gene lookup returns CDR1 MDHEN and CDR2 SYDVKM. The chain's CDR3 is CASSSKRGTYEQYF. The CDR3, as DNA: TGTGCCAGCAGTTCTAAGCGGGGAACCTACGAGCAGTACTTC.

This rearrangement joins TRBV13 to TRBJ2-2; D ambiguous. This CDR3 region has 13 residues. Germline loops: CDR1 PRHDT, CDR2 FYEKMQ (reference sequence). Deletions cut 3 bases from V and 5 bases from J, with 7 bases between. The CDR3 DNA reads as TGTGCCAGCAGCTTTCTTCGGACCGGGGAGCTGTTTTTT. Encoded protein: CASSFLRTGELFF.

This clonotype was detected ten times or more. J is TRBJ2-2 and V is TRBV29-1, with 7 nucleotides matching TRBD1. The junction had 9 bases not matched to a gene; V was cut back by 3 bases and J by 5 bases. The germline gives CDR1 SQVTM, CDR2 ANQGSEA. The CDR3 sequence is 15 residues long. The CDR3 protein is CSVDGSGGETGELFF. For the CDR3, the DNA is TGCAGCGTTGATGGATCAGGGGGTGAAACCGGGGAGCTGTTTTTT.

The V and J genes are TRBV20-1 and TRBJ2-3; D gene ambiguous. CDR3 length: 11 residues. Germline V gene data show CDR1 as DFQATT and CDR2 as SNEGSKA (reference sequence). V was trimmed by 3 bases and J by 5 bases, leaving 6 bases between them. The CDR3 bases are TGCAGTGCTAGCGCAGAAGATACGCAGTATTTT. Amino acids: CSASAEDTQYF.

This clonotype was observed at least ten times. This chain joins TRBV27 and TRBJ2-2; 8 positions agree with TRBD1. The CDR3 runs 16 residues. The ends lost 5 bases at V and 6 bases at J; junction bases unmatched: 11. Germline-derived CDR1 and CDR2 are MNHEY and SMNVEV (reference sequence). Here the CDR3 DNA reads TGTGCCAGCAGTCCCTCCGGGACAGGCGGCGCCGGGGAGCTGTTTTTT. It codes for CASSPSGTGGAGELFF.

In its sample, this clonotype was seen a few times. The chain is built from TRBV7-2 and TRBJ2-5; 9 bases line up with TRBD2. J gave up 2 bases and V 6 bases, and 4 bases lay outside the gene matches. The CDR3 covers 14 residues. Germline V CDR1 and CDR2: SGHTA, FQGNSA. The CDR3 region has the DNA TGTGCCAGCAGGCGGGCGGGAGGGCAAGAGACCCAGTACTTC. This gives the protein CASRRAGGQETQYF. The full variable domain, in which reference TRBV7-2 and TRBJ2-5 provide the parts outside the CDR3, is GAGVSQSPSNKVTEKGKDVELRCDPISGHTALYWYRQSLGQGLEFLIYFQGNSAPDKSGLPSDRFSAERTGGSVSTLTIQRTQQEDSAVYLCASRRAGGQETQYFGPGTRLLVL.